This paragraph covers one T cell receptor beta chain sequence. The target of this receptor is not known. No qualities accompany the bases; no much larger clone lies one base away. TCR beta CDR3 regions were sequenced from DNA using the immunoSEQ Assay. The paper's processing steps were these. To compute T cell density, TCR beta template counts were normalized to usable DNA, which was estimated by amplifying housekeeping genes. Richness was estimated using the preseqR package, with extrapolation to 400,000 templates for PBMC samples and to 120,000 templates for tissue samples. Clonality was calculated as one minus Pielou's evenness. Tissue-enriched TCRs were identified by differential abundance testing using productive amino-acid clonotypes, minimum total count 5 and alpha 0.1. The Jaccard Index and the Morisita Overlap Index were used to quantify repertoire overlap between compartments. GLIPH clustered TCR beta CDR3s with public tetramer-defined viral CDR3s; viral motifs required at least three viral sequences plus V-gene enrichment. The table was pulled from immuneACCESS by TCRdb, which kept in-frame rearrangements only. Such tables lose some clones; where checked, under half of the loss comes from unresolved V genes, and the rest has no known cause. That table gives V, J and clone size, and the DNA gave D and trimming. Across this sample there are around 130,000 clones, with around 92% seen only once. The ten largest clones take up approximately 1.5% of the sample.

The sample is drawn from a study of T cells in localized non-small cell lung cancer (TCRdb year 2020). For the wider study: Comparing tumors with uninvolved tumor-adjacent lungs, the study looked at the T cell repertoires of around 250 patients with early-stage NSCLC. All 250 or so NSCLC patients in the cohort were treatment-naive and had localized lung tumors that were resected. A mean age of around 66 years was recorded for the NSCLC patients, of whom more than 120 were male and about a hundred were female. The full study reports these points: Uninvolved tumor-adjacent lung showed the highest T cell clonality, higher than tumor, which suggests more focused antigenic responses in the adjacent lung. A median of 57 of the top 100 tumor clones turned up in the paired uninvolved adjacent lung, and under 30 of those clones also ranked among the top 100 of that same adjacent lung. Longer overall survival was associated with higher T cell density in blood, whereas shorter survival was associated with higher clonality in adjacent lung. Because multi-region sequencing of the tumors was not done, intratumor heterogeneity could not be ruled out. Because of the exploratory design, TCR variables were selected using unadjusted p-values without false-discovery rate correction.

The CDR3 has 17 amino acids, counting the end cysteine and phenylalanine. CDR3 DNA is the only sequence kept; it has 51 bases, read in frame from the first base. CDR1 and CDR2 are drawn from the germline V gene: SGHAT, FQNNGV. Germline trimming amounts to 5 bases on V and 5 bases on J, with 12 as the count of junction bases outside the gene matches. At diagnosis, peripheral blood, uninvolved tumor-adjacent lung and tumor were collected and were preserved as a mix of fresh-frozen and FFPE material. For TCR repertoire profiling, the blood samples were analyzed as peripheral blood mononuclear cells. The receptor was isolated from a female donor at least 60 years old with stage I lung adenocarcinoma. Sequenced here: peripheral blood, sampled before any cancer treatment. The sequence is built from TRBV11-2 and TRBJ2-3; the central 11 bases match TRBD2. The nucleotides are TGTGCCAGCAGCCCGAAACTAGCGGGAGTATTCGGAGATACGCAGTATTTT. The encoded protein is CASSPKLAGVFGDTQYF.